The entry that follows covers one T cell receptor (beta chain) sequence. Produced via immunoSEQ multiplex PCR; TCRdb's table is partial and in-frame only. The sample lists roughly 220,000 clones, approximately 75% occurring once. The sample originates from a study of cytotoxic CD8 clonotypes in ibrutinib-treated CLL. Study-wide context: Response samples were taken after a median of approximately 12 months on treatment, range 6 to 36.

V dropped 5 bases and J dropped 5; count of bases not matched to a gene: 10. Germline CDR1 SGHNT, CDR2 YENEEA. The CDR3 has 16 amino acids. The sequencing used PBMCs, collected after 12 months of ibrutinib treatment. The rearrangement links TRBV11-3 to TRBJ2-5; TRBD1 matches at 11 bases. The clonotype was recovered from a human donor with chronic lymphocytic leukemia. The CDR3 DNA follows: TGTGCCAGCAGCCCAGGGACAGGGGGGATGAGGGAGACCCAGTACTTC. Encoded protein: CASSPGTGGMRETQYF.